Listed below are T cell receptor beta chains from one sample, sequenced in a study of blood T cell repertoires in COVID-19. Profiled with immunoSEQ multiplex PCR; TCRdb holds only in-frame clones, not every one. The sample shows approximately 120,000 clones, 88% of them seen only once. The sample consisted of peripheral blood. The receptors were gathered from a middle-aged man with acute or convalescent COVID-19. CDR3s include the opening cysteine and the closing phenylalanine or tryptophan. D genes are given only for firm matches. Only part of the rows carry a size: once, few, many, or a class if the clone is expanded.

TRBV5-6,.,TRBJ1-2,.,TGTGCCAGCAGCTTGAGACGGGGGGCGGGTTATGGCTACACCTTC,CASSLRRGAGYGYTF
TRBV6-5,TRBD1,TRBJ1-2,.,TGTGCCAGCCTTATAGGACAGGGGGCTTATGGCTACACCTTC,CASLIGQGAYGYTF
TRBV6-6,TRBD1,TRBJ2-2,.,TGTGCCAGCAGTCCACACCATCTCCGGGACAGAAACACCGGGGAGCTGTTTTTT,CASSPHHLRDRNTGELFF
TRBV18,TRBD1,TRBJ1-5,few,TGTGCCAGCTCAGAGACAGGGGCTATCCAGCCCCAGCATTTT,CASSETGAIQPQHF
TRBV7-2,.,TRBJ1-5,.,TGTGCCAGCAGCTTAGTAAGACAGGTCAATCAGCCCCAGCATTTT,CASSLVRQVNQPQHF
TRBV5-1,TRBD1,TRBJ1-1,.,TGCGCCAGCAGCTTGGTGGGACAGGGGGCGGGGAACACTGAAGCTTTCTTT,CASSLVGQGAGNTEAFF
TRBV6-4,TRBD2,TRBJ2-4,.,TGTGCCAGCAGTGAGGGAGCTAGCGGGAGGGACATTCAGTACTTC,CASSEGASGRDIQYF
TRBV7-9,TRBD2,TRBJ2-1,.,TGTGCCAGCAGCTTCGTGTCGGGACTAGCGAACCATGAGCAGTTCTTC,CASSFVSGLANHEQFF
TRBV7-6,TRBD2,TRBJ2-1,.,TGTGCCAGCAGCCTGGGGAGCACTAGCGTATACAATGAGCAGTTCTTC,CASSLGSTSVYNEQFF
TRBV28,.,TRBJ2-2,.,TGTGCCACCTTCTTTAACACCGGGGAGCTGTTTTTT,CATFFNTGELFF
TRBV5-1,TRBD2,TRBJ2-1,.,TGCGCCAGCAGGGCGGGAGCCCGTAATTATGAGCAGTTCTTC,CASRAGARNYEQFF
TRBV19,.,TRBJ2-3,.,TGTGCCAGTAGTCAAGGACAGACAGATACGCAGTATTTT,CASSQGQTDTQYF
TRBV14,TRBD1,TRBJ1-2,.,TGTGCCAGCAGCCGAATACAGGGGTCCTATGGCTACACCTTC,CASSRIQGSYGYTF
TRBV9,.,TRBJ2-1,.,TGTGCCAGCAGCGTAGGAAATAGCGAGGACAATGAGCAGTTCTTC,CASSVGNSEDNEQFF
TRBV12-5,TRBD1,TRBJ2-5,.,TGTGCTAGTGGTTTGGCAGGGGGCGGGGAGACCCAGTACTTC,CASGLAGGGETQYF
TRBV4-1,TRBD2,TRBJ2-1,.,TGCGCCAGCAGCCAAGATGAGCTAGCGGGAATATTTAATGAGCAGTTCTTC,CASSQDELAGIFNEQFF
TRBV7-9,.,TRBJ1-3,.,TGTGCCAGCAGCTTACGGGGGGGAAGGTCTGGAAACACCATATATTTT,CASSLRGGRSGNTIYF
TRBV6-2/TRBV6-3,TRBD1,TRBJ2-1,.,TGTGCCAGCAGTTCGCCCCGGGGGACAGGGTCCTACAATGAGCAGTTCTTC,CASSSPRGTGSYNEQFF
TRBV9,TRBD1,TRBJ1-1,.,TGTGCCAGCAGCGTAGAACCGGGACAGATGAACACTGAAGCTTTCTTT,CASSVEPGQMNTEAFF
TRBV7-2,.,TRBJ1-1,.,TGTGCCAGCAGCTTTGGGGATACCGGGAGGTTCTCTGAAGCTTTCTTT,CASSFGDTGRFSEAFF
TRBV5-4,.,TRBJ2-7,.,TGTGCCAGCAGCTTGGCCGAGCGGACCTACGAGCAGTACTTC,CASSLAERTYEQYF
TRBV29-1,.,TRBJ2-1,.,TGCAGCGTGGTCGGTGTGGGCTATCCTGAGCAGTTCTTC,CSVVGVGYPEQFF
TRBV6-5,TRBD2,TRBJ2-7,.,TGTGCCAGCACCCCTGGCGGGAGCTCCTACGAGCAGTACTTC,CASTPGGSSYEQYF
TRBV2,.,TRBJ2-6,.,TGTGCCAGCAGTGATATCGGCTCTGGGGCCAACGTCCTGACTTTC,CASSDIGSGANVLTF
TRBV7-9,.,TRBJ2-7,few,TGTGCCAGCAGCCCCCGAGGCCCTTCCTACGAGCAGTACTTC,CASSPRGPSYEQYF
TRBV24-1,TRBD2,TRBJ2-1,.,TGTGCCACCAGTGATTCCTGGACTAGCTCCTACAATGAGCAGTTCTTC,CATSDSWTSSYNEQFF
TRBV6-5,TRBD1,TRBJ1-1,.,TGTGCCAGCAGGCCCACAGGGGGCTTCACTGAAGCTTTCTTT,CASRPTGGFTEAFF
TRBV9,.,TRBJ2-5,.,TGTGCCAGCAGCGTCGGACTCATAGAGACCCAGTACTTC,CASSVGLIETQYF
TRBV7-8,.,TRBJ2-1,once,TGTGCCAGCAGCTTCAGAACGGGGAATGAGCAGTTCTTC,CASSFRTGNEQFF
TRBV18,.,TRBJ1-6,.,TGTGCCAGCTCAAAATCTATTACAGGCCTCGAATCACCCCTCCACTTT,CASSKSITGLESPLHF
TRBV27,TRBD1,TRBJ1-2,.,TGTGCCAGCAGTTTGAAAGGGACAGCTGGCTACACCTTC,CASSLKGTAGYTF
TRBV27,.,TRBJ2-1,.,TGTGCCAGCAGTTTACTCGATGAGCAGTTCTTC,CASSLLDEQFF
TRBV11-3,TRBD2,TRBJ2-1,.,TGTGCCAGCAGCGGGGGGGTCAATGAGCAGTTCTTC,CASSGGVNEQFF
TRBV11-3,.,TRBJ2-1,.,TGTGCCAGCAGGAGGGCTAGCGTGAAGAATGAGCAGTTCTTC,CASRRASVKNEQFF
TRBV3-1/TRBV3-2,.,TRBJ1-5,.,TGTGCCAGCAGCCAAGATCCGAACTGGCCCCAGCATTTT,CASSQDPNWPQHF
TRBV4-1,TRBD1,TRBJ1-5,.,TGCGCCAGCAGCCAAGTTGGCGGACAGGGTGGGCAGCCCCAGCATTTT,CASSQVGGQGGQPQHF
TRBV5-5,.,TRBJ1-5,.,TGTGCCAGCAGCTTGGACGGGGGTTTTCAGCCCCAGCATTTT,CASSLDGGFQPQHF